This TCR beta chain was recovered during a study of glioma-infiltrating T cells after dendritic cell vaccination. Amplification used 60 V beta primers and 13 J beta primers. Sequenced by immunoSEQ multiplex PCR; TCRdb stores in-frame clones only, minus some. This sample has roughly 82,000 clones, with roughly 90% found just once. Trimming at V came to 1 base and at J to 10 bases, leaving 4 bases not matched to a gene. Germline V CDR1 and CDR2: LNHNV, YYDKDF (reference sequence). CDR3 size: 13 residues. The TCR comes from a human donor with glioblastoma. V usage is TRBV15 and J usage is TRBJ2-1, with 7 bases identical to TRBD2. Material: blood, obtained before dendritic cell vaccination. The chain's CDR3 is CATSRAKTSEQFF. The CDR3 DNA reads TGTGCCACCAGCAGAGCAAAGACTAGCGAGCAGTTCTTC. Based on the CDR3 plus reference TRBV15 and TRBJ2-1, the full variable domain is DAMVIQNPRYQVTQFGKPVTLSCSQTLNHNVMYWYQQKSSQAPKLLFHYYDKDFNNEADTPDNFQSRRPNTSFCFLDIRSPGLGDTAMYLCATSRAKTSEQFFGPGTRLTVL.